The clone carrying this TCR beta chain was recorded at least ten times. These data are taken from a study of T cells in Graves' hyperthyroidism and ophthalmopathy. CDR1 SNHLY and CDR2 FYNNEI come from the germline V gene. The CDR3 runs 13 residues. Trimming removed 3 bases at V and 5 bases at J, with 10 bases between. TCR beta CDR3 sequences were amplified from RNA transcripts. HTBI primers drove first-round RT-PCR of the TCR CDR3. Each CDR3 protein is one row after TCRdb ran MiXCR on the multiplex PCR reads. In the table there are about 760,000 distinct CDR3 sequences, 30% to 40% of which are singletons. Not enrolled were patients with uncontrolled infection, other autoimmune disease, pregnancy or lactation. The source of the PBMCs was 10 ml of fresh peripheral blood.

Input material: blood. V is TRBV2 and J is TRBJ1-1; perhaps TRBD1 as D (5 bases). This TCR came from a woman aged 40-49 years with Graves' hyperthyroidism. The CDR3 coding sequence is TGTGCCAGCAGTGATGCAGGGTGGACTGAAGCTTTCTTT. Protein sequence: CASSDAGWTEAFF.